The entry below gives a single T cell receptor beta chain sequence along with its context. Its antigen is unidentified. The table came from immunoSEQ multiplex PCR; TCRdb's copy has only in-frame clones and leaves some out. The sample gives 100,000 or so clones, 85% to 90% of which show up once; less than 9.5% is in the top ten. This sample is drawn from a study of T cell responses to AZD1222 COVID-19 vaccine. Findings and caveats of the study: Reports say nearly half of spike-specific TCRs go after unmutated variant regions. Among the donors, most were white British and more were female, and clonal diversity was possibly underestimated.

This CDR3 is built from 17 residues. V lost 4 bases and J lost 6; bases outside the gene matches: 15. Germline V gene lookup returns CDR1 SGHRS and CDR2 YFSETQ. The V gene is TRBV5-1, the J gene TRBJ2-3; 9 bases are shared with TRBD2. Sequencing used peripheral blood, obtained on day 0 of AZD1222 vaccination. This TCR derives from an adult in good health. Here the CDR3 reads CASSPGDSGRVSDTQYF. The CDR3 nucleotides are TGCGCCAGCAGCCCCGGGGATAGCGGGAGAGTTTCGGATACGCAGTATTTT. Drawing the rest from reference TRBV5-1 and TRBJ2-3, the complete variable domain is KAGVTQTPRYLIKTRGQQVTLSCSPISGHRSVSWYQQTPGQGLQFLFEYFSETQRNKGNFPGRFSGRQFSNSRSEMNVSTLELGDSALYLCASSPGDSGRVSDTQYFGPGTRLTVL.